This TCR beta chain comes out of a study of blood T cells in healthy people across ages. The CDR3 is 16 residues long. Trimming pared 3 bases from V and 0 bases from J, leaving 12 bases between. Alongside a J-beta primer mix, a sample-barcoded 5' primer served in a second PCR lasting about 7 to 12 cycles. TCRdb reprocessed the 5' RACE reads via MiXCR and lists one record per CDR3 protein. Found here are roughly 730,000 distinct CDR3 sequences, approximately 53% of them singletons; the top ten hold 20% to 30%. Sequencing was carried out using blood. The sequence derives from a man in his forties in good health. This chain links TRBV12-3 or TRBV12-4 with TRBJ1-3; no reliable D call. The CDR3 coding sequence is TGTGCCAGCAGTTTTTATGGCGCTAACTCTGGAAACACCATATATTTT. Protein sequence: CASSFYGANSGNTIYF.